Sequencing of this T cell receptor (beta chain) was carried out in a study of blood T cells in healthy people across ages. The second PCR ran roughly 7 to 12 cycles with a sample-barcoded 5' primer and J-beta primers. All cDNA molecules were each tagged by a template-switch adaptor with 12 random nucleotides. TCRdb analysed the 5' RACE reads with MiXCR anew, one entry per CDR3 protein. In the table there are 600,000 to 1,000,000 distinct CDR3 sequences, around 25% of which are singletons. V was pared by 4 bases and J by 1 base, with 7 bases between. CDR1 MNHEY and CDR2 SVGAGI come from the germline V gene. The CDR3 has 13 amino acids. The sample was also linked to a second study, of T cells of mothers and their children. From that study: A primer called M1S, used in the second PCR, added sample barcodes and 2-4 random nucleotides. Mothers and children who were related shared slightly more overlap than unrelated pairs, but not significantly more. No persistent microchimeric T cell clones were detected at around 90 clones per million clonotypes sensitivity.

Sample: blood. This receptor was taken from a boy between 10 and 17 years old in good health. The V and J genes are TRBV6-5 and TRBJ1-2; no definite D call. The CDR3 nucleotides read TGTGCCAGCAGTTTCTCCCGTAACTATGGCTACACCTTC. Translated: CASSFSRNYGYTF.